These T cell receptor beta chains were read from a single sample in a study of regulatory T cells in long-lasting Graves disease. TCRdb reanalysed the multiplex PCR reads using MiXCR and keeps one entry per CDR3 protein. The sample carries around 250,000 distinct CDR3 sequences, 15% to 20% recorded once. These data were also filed under a second study, of T cells in Graves' hyperthyroidism and ophthalmopathy.

Source: peripheral blood mononuclear cells (PBMCs), taken at new diagnosis, from a patient treated with antithyroid drugs. The receptors were gathered from a woman in her thirties with Graves disease. CDR3s include the opening cysteine and the closing phenylalanine or tryptophan. D genes are given only for firm matches. Size values are once, few and many counts, or a class for expanded clones, and some rows have none.

D,size,J,V,DNA,CDR3
.,many,TRBJ2-7,TRBV18,TGTGCCAGCTCACCATCGGGGTCATCCTACGAGCAGTACTTC,CASSPSGSSYEQYF
.,many,TRBJ2-5,TRBV5-1,TGCGCCAGCAGCCATGGACAGCCGATTGAAGAGACCCAGTACTTC,CASSHGQPIEETQYF
.,few,TRBJ1-2,TRBV6-5,TGTGCCAGCAGTTATTCGCCCTTCGGGGACTATGGCTACACCTTC,CASSYSPFGDYGYTF
TRBD1,many,TRBJ1-1,TRBV6-1,TGTGCCAGCAGGGACAGGGGGAACACTGAAGCTTTCTTT,CASRDRGNTEAFF
.,many,TRBJ1-2,TRBV2,TGTGCCAGCAGGGGCAGGGACATCGTTGCGGGGGGCTACACCTTC,CASRGRDIVAGGYTF
.,many,TRBJ1-5,TRBV28,TGTGCCAGCACTCTCGGCAGGGTGCAGCCCCAGCATTTT,CASTLGRVQPQHF
TRBD1,.,TRBJ2-1,TRBV7-2,TGTGCCAGCAGCGCCCGACAGGGGGCCTACAATGAGCAGTTCTTC,CASSARQGAYNEQFF
TRBD2,.,TRBJ2-7,TRBV20-1,TGCAGTGCTAGAGTGGCTAGCGGGGGAGGGGGTGCGCAGTACTTC,CSARVASGGGGAQYF
TRBD2,many,TRBJ2-1,TRBV7-6,TGTGCCAGCAGCTTAAAAGGCGGGGGGAAATACAATGAGCAGTTCTTC,CASSLKGGGKYNEQFF
TRBD2,many,TRBJ2-1,TRBV3-1,TGTGCCAGCAGCCCCCTAGGAGGTAGCGGGGGGATCAATGAGCAGTTCTTC,CASSPLGGSGGINEQFF
.,many,TRBJ1-2,TRBV12-3/TRBV12-4,TGTGCCAGCACCCTACAGAAGTGGGGGCTCTATGGCTACACCTTC,CASTLQKWGLYGYTF
.,.,TRBJ2-1,TRBV13,TGTGCCAGCAGCTGGGCCAGGACAGTCTACAATGAGCAGTTCTTC,CASSWARTVYNEQFF
.,few,TRBJ1-1,TRBV5-4,TGTGCCAGCAGCTTGTTTCTGGGGAGCACTGAAGCTTTCTTT,CASSLFLGSTEAFF
TRBD1,few,TRBJ2-7,TRBV4-2,TGTGCCAGCAGCCCAGCCGGCGACAGGGGGGACTACGAGCAGTACTTC,CASSPAGDRGDYEQYF
.,many,TRBJ1-1,TRBV18,TGTGCCAGCTCACCACTTGCAGGGAACACTGAAGCTTTCTTT,CASSPLAGNTEAFF
.,many,TRBJ2-7,TRBV18,TGTGCCAGCTCACCACCCGACACCTACGAGCAGTACTTC,CASSPPDTYEQYF
TRBD2,few,TRBJ2-5,TRBV2,TGTGCCAGCAGTACACGACTAGCGGGGGAGGAGACCCAGTACTTC,CASSTRLAGEETQYF
.,.,TRBJ2-2,TRBV6-1,TGTGCCAGCAGTATCTCCGGGGAGCTGTTTTTT,CASSISGELFF
.,many,TRBJ1-4,TRBV12-3/TRBV12-4,TGTGCCAGCAGTTTGGAAGGTCTAGAGGGAAAACTGTTTTTT,CASSLEGLEGKLFF
.,many,TRBJ1-3,TRBV6-1,TGTGCCAGCAGTCGCACGGACAGCACCTCTGGAAACACCATATATTTT,CASSRTDSTSGNTIYF
TRBD1,.,TRBJ2-7,TRBV13,TGTGCCAGCAGCGCCGGGACAGTTCTCCAGCAGTACTTC,CASSAGTVLQQYF
.,many,TRBJ1-2,TRBV20-1,TGCAGTGCTAGAGACGACCAAGGACAGATTAACTATGGCTACACCTTC,CSARDDQGQINYGYTF
.,many,TRBJ1-1,TRBV11-2,TGTGCCAGCAGCATAGAGAGGGTAGCTGAAGCTTTCTTT,CASSIERVAEAFF
.,many,TRBJ1-5,TRBV7-2,TGTGCCAGCAGCGAACGGGCCGCCTGGCCCCAGCATTTT,CASSERAAWPQHF
.,many,TRBJ1-1,TRBV3-1,TGTGCCAGCAGTCGCCCGAACACTGAAGCTTTCTTT,CASSRPNTEAFF
.,few,TRBJ1-2,TRBV7-8,TGTGCCAGCAGCTTCCCCGGGACGGCGGGCTACACCTTC,CASSFPGTAGYTF
.,many,TRBJ2-2,TRBV7-9,TGTGCCAGCAGCTTAACAACCCCGAGGGCCGGGGAGCTGTTTTTT,CASSLTTPRAGELFF
TRBD1,.,TRBJ1-2,TRBV3-1,TGTGCCAGCAGCCTAGGGACAGGGAGAGGCTACACCTTC,CASSLGTGRGYTF
TRBD1,many,TRBJ1-2,TRBV18,TGTGCCAGCTCACCGATCTTACAGGGGGTTGACTATGGCTACACCTTC,CASSPILQGVDYGYTF
TRBD1,many,TRBJ1-1,TRBV5-1,TGCGCCAGCAGCTTGTGGGTAGGACAGGGGAACACTGAAGCTTTCTTT,CASSLWVGQGNTEAFF
.,.,TRBJ1-2,TRBV5-6,TGTGCCAGCAGCTTGACAGGTTCGGGAGGCTACACCTTC,CASSLTGSGGYTF
.,few,TRBJ2-3,TRBV6-1,TGTGCCAGCATCGACTCCGGGAGCACAGATACGCAGTATTTT,CASIDSGSTDTQYF
.,many,TRBJ2-7,TRBV10-2,TGCGCCAGCAGTGAGATGGGGGAAAGCTACGAGCAGTACTTC,CASSEMGESYEQYF
.,few,TRBJ1-4,TRBV6-1,TGTGCCAGCAAGATAAAGGACGCCAGAAATGAAAAACTGTTTTTT,CASKIKDARNEKLFF
TRBD1,many,TRBJ2-5,TRBV12-3/TRBV12-4,TGTGCCAGCATGACAGGGGAAGAGACCCAGTACTTC,CASMTGEETQYF
TRBD1,many,TRBJ2-3,TRBV5-1,TGCGCCAGCAGCTTGGTGGGTCGACAGGGAATACGCCGCACAGATACGCAGTATTTT,CASSLVGRQGIRRTDTQYF
.,many,TRBJ1-4,TRBV20-1,TGCAGTGCGCGGCCCCGATGGCGGGTAGATTCTAACGAAAAACTGTTTTTT,CSARPRWRVDSNEKLFF
.,many,TRBJ1-1,TRBV20-1,TGCAGTGCTAGAGATCCCAGGTCCCGGACTGAAGCTTTCTTT,CSARDPRSRTEAFF
TRBD2,.,TRBJ2-1,TRBV15,TGTGCCACCAGCAGCTCCTATAGCGGGGGGTCCTACAATGAGCAGTTCTTC,CATSSSYSGGSYNEQFF
.,.,TRBJ1-3,TRBV7-8,TGTGCCAGCAGCTTAAGGGGGGGAAGAAACACCATATATTTT,CASSLRGGRNTIYF
.,many,TRBJ2-5,TRBV25-1,TGTGCCAGCAAGGAGGTGGGAGAGACCCAGTACTTC,CASKEVGETQYF
TRBD1,.,TRBJ1-1,TRBV12-3/TRBV12-4,TGTGCCAGCAGCCCGGACAGGGTGAACACTGAAGCTTTCTTT,CASSPDRVNTEAFF
.,few,TRBJ1-6,TRBV19,TGTGCCAGTACCCCAGGGGAAACCCTCCACTTT,CASTPGETLHF
.,many,TRBJ1-6,TRBV11-3,TGTGCCAGCAGCTGGGGGGGCGGGAATAATTCACCCCTCCACTTT,CASSWGGGNNSPLHF
.,many,TRBJ2-7,TRBV13,TGTGCCAGCAGCTTTGGGACAGAGCAGTACTTC,CASSFGTEQYF
.,many,TRBJ1-5,TRBV20-1,TGCAGTGCTAGAGATTCGGGAAATCAGCCCCAGCATTTT,CSARDSGNQPQHF
TRBD1,many,TRBJ1-5,TRBV12-3/TRBV12-4,TGTGCCAGCAGCTTTGGACAGGGGAATCAGCCCCAGCATTTT,CASSFGQGNQPQHF
TRBD1,many,TRBJ1-4,TRBV6-5,TGTGCCAGCAGTTCAATGGGACAGGTTACAACTAATGAAAAACTGTTTTTT,CASSSMGQVTTNEKLFF
TRBD1,many,TRBJ2-1,TRBV20-1,TGCAGTGCTATAGACAGGGCGGCGGGCAATGAGCAGTTCTTC,CSAIDRAAGNEQFF
.,many,TRBJ2-3,TRBV7-6,TGTGCCAGCAGCTTAGAGGGACGGACTCAGGGTACGCAGTATTTT,CASSLEGRTQGTQYF
TRBD1,.,TRBJ1-3,TRBV3-1,TGTGCCAGCAGCCTCGGACAGGCTGGAAACACCATATATTTT,CASSLGQAGNTIYF
TRBD1,.,TRBJ2-7,TRBV3-1,TGTGCCAGCAGCAAACTTCCGCCGGGACAGGGTCCCTACGAGCAGTACTTC,CASSKLPPGQGPYEQYF
TRBD1,.,TRBJ2-2,TRBV12-3/TRBV12-4,TGTGCCAGCAGTATCCCCAGACAGGGGGCGAGGGCCGGGGAGCTGTTTTTT,CASSIPRQGARAGELFF
.,many,TRBJ1-2,TRBV7-2,TGTGCCAGCGACCTTAAGCGCGGGGGAGCCTTC,CASDLKRGGAF
TRBD2,many,TRBJ2-1,TRBV6-1,TGTGCCAGCAGTGAACGGGCTAGCGGGGGGAATGAGCAGTTCTTC,CASSERASGGNEQFF
.,many,TRBJ2-3,TRBV11-1,TGTGCCAGCAGCTTGCTTTCAGACGATACGCAGTATTTT,CASSLLSDDTQYF
TRBD2,many,TRBJ2-3,TRBV6-1,TGTGCCACCCTAGCGGGGGCCACAGATACGCAGTATTTT,CATLAGATDTQYF
.,many,TRBJ2-1,TRBV12-3/TRBV12-4,TGTGCCAGCAGTCGGGTCCTTTACAATGAGCAGTTCTTC,CASSRVLYNEQFF
TRBD2,.,TRBJ2-1,TRBV28,TGTGCCAGCAGTTTTAGGACTAGCGGAGGGAGCTCCTACAATGAGCAGTTCTTC,CASSFRTSGGSSYNEQFF
.,many,TRBJ2-5,TRBV4-1,TGCGCCAGCAGCCAAGTAGGGAGACACCAAGAGACCCAGTACTTC,CASSQVGRHQETQYF